This T cell receptor beta chain was retrieved from a study of beta chain features in type 1 diabetes. Study-wide context: Patients did not differ from healthy donors in age, gender or cell yield.

The V gene lost 5 bases and the J gene lost 4 bases, with 15 bases spanning the gap. The CDR3 totals 14 residues. The germline V gene has CDR1 SGHTA and CDR2 FQGNSA. Reverse transcribing all isolated RNA meant expressed TCRB transcripts were sequenced. Profiling relied on immunoSEQ multiplex PCR, and the TCRdb table lists in-frame clones only, not all of them. This table holds 600,000 to 750,000 clones, around an eighth found once. Regarding this clone: What it binds is not known.

Findings and caveats of the study: At VDJ recombination sites, type 1 diabetes patients had fewer insertions and more deleted nucleotides. Shorter TCRB CDR3s, moderately but significantly so, were found in Type 1 diabetes patients in all four CD4+ subsets.

The sequenced material came from naive CD4+ T cells from blood. This clonotype was obtained from a man aged 25 to 45 with type 1 diabetes. This chain joins TRBV7-2 and TRBJ2-7; D not certain. For the CDR3, the DNA is TGTGCCAGCAGCCGTCCGGGTCCGGTATACGAGCAGTACTTC. Amino acid sequence: CASSRPGPVYEQYF.